This entry features one T cell receptor beta chain sequence. TCR beta VDJ and CDR3 profiling used genomic DNA as template. One entry per CDR3 protein results from TCRdb running MiXCR on the reads. This table holds under 200,000 distinct CDR3 sequences, 65% to 75% found once. All sequencing subjects had displayed CD8+CD57+ cell expansion on flow cytometry. No patient had been given any therapy when blood was sampled. This specimen comes from a study of CD8+CD57+ T cells in acquired aplastic anemia. In the study overall: Sorted CD4+ and CD8+ cells yielded roughly 3.2 ug of DNA on average.

The V gene's germline CDR1 is WSHSY and CDR2 SAAADI. V was trimmed by 2 bases and J by 5 bases, leaving 9 bases between them. This CDR3 spans 13 amino acids. The TCR comes from a human donor with aplastic anemia. The chain has TRBV10-2 and TRBJ2-5; no clear D gene. The sequencing input was sorted CD4+, CD8+, or CD8+CD57+ T cells (not recorded which) from PBMCs. The chain's CDR3 is CASSEMVGETQYF. For the CDR3, the DNA is TGCGCCAGCAGTGAGATGGTGGGGGAGACCCAGTACTTC.